Listed below are T cell receptor beta chains from one sample, sequenced in a study of T-cell reconstitution after alpha-beta-depleted transplantation in children. One entry per CDR3 protein results from TCRdb running MiXCR on the PCR reads. Counted here are just under 150,000 distinct CDR3 sequences, 8% to 10% occurring once; the ten biggest clones make up 15% to 20%. Sequences were derived from PBMCs, mostly from graft donor cells, sampled 180 days after TCRalphabeta/CD19-depleted stem cell transplant. These receptors all come from a female patient under 10 years old who had a stem cell transplant for congenital amegakaryocytic thrombocytopenia, so the T cells may come from the graft donor. CDR3s include the opening cysteine and the closing phenylalanine or tryptophan. A D gene is named only where the DNA matches it firmly. Expanded clones are given a class, and other clones once, few, many or no size at all.

-	few	TRBV11-1	TRBJ2-7	TGTGCCAGCAGCTTAGCCGGGTCCGGGTACCGGAGCTCCTACGAGCAGTACTTC	CASSLAGSGYRSSYEQYF
-	few	TRBV27	TRBJ2-7	TGTGCCAGCAGTCCGCCGACCGCTGGCAGCTCCTACGAGCAGTACTTC	CASSPPTAGSSYEQYF
-	many	TRBV18	TRBJ1-2	TGTGCCAGCTCACCCCTACGCAGGGCCGATGGCTACACCTTC	CASSPLRRADGYTF
TRBD2	-	TRBV11-2	TRBJ2-7	TGTGCCAGCAGCGATAGTCAAGAAAGCGGGATGTTCTCCTACGAGCAGTACTTC	CASSDSQESGMFSYEQYF
-	many	TRBV10-3	TRBJ2-7	TGTGCCATCAGTGAGGACCACGTGCAGTACTTC	CAISEDHVQYF
-	many	TRBV6-2/TRBV6-3	TRBJ2-2	TGTGCCAGCAGAACCGCAGGGACCGGGGAGCTGTTTTTT	CASRTAGTGELFF
-	many	TRBV20-1	TRBJ2-2	TGCAGTGCCACGGTAGCGGAGGTCACCGGGGAGCTGTTTTTT	CSATVAEVTGELFF
-	-	TRBV4-1	TRBJ2-2	TGCGCCAGCAGACAAGAGTTTGTGCGGGGCAACACCGGGGAGCTGTTTTTT	CASRQEFVRGNTGELFF
-	few	TRBV25-1	TRBJ2-7	TGTGCCAGCAGTGACATCCTAAGCTCCTACGAGCAGTACTTC	CASSDILSSYEQYF
-	many	TRBV29-1	TRBJ2-1	TGCAGCGTTGAGCGTAGGGCGGGGATGCAGTTCTTC	CSVERRAGMQFF
-	few	TRBV6-2/TRBV6-3	TRBJ1-1	TGTGCCAGCAGTTACTCGACTAGGCCCGGCCCGAACACTGAAGCTTTCTTT	CASSYSTRPGPNTEAFF
-	few	TRBV5-1	TRBJ1-1	TGCGCCAGCAGCTTGGTGGGGGGTACCACTGAAGCTTTCTTT	CASSLVGGTTEAFF
-	many	TRBV20-1	TRBJ1-5	TGCAGTGCTCGGGGAGGCAATCAGCCCCAGCATTTT	CSARGGNQPQHF
TRBD2	-	TRBV28	TRBJ2-1	TGTGCCAGCAATCTAGCGGGGGGGCTGTACAATGAGCAGTTCTTC	CASNLAGGLYNEQFF
-	many	TRBV4-1	TRBJ2-5	TGCGCCAGCAGCCAATCTCCTTGGGGGACCCTACAAGAGACCCAGTACTTC	CASSQSPWGTLQETQYF
-	many	TRBV6-5	TRBJ1-2	TGTGCCAGCAGTTATTGGGGGGGCGGTGGCTACACCTTC	CASSYWGGGGYTF
TRBD1	few	TRBV6-1	TRBJ2-5	TGTGCCACCAAACCTGACAGGGGATTTGAGACCCAGTACTTC	CATKPDRGFETQYF
TRBD2	few	TRBV29-1	TRBJ2-5	TGCAGCGTTGTTTTAGCGGGAGAGATGTACCAAGAGACCCAGTACTTC	CSVVLAGEMYQETQYF
-	many	TRBV4-1	TRBJ2-3	TGCGCCAGCAGCTGGGATGGGGGGACCACAGATACGCAGTATTTT	CASSWDGGTTDTQYF
-	-	TRBV5-1	TRBJ1-2	TGCGCCAGCAGTTCCGCAGGGAGAGAAAACTATGGCTACACCTTC	CASSSAGRENYGYTF
TRBD1	-	TRBV4-1	TRBJ2-7	TGCGCCAGCAGCCGGGCGGGACAGGGCTCCTACGAGCAGTACTTC	CASSRAGQGSYEQYF
TRBD2	many	TRBV5-1	TRBJ2-1	TGCGCCAGCAGCTTGCAATCTAGCGGTGGTGAGCAGTTCTTC	CASSLQSSGGEQFF
TRBD2	many	TRBV7-8	TRBJ2-3	TGTGCCAGCAGCTTAGATAGCCTAGCGGGCACAGATACGCAGTATTTT	CASSLDSLAGTDTQYF
TRBD1	few	TRBV27	TRBJ2-5	TGTGCCAGCAGTTTTACGGCAGGGGGAGAGACCCAGTACTTC	CASSFTAGGETQYF
TRBD2	many	TRBV7-6	TRBJ2-3	TGTGCCAGCAGCTTATCGATAGCGGGAGGGCCAGATACGCAGTATTTT	CASSLSIAGGPDTQYF
-	-	TRBV6-1	TRBJ1-5	TGTGCCAGCAGTCCCCCGTTGTACAATCAGCCCCAGCATTTT	CASSPPLYNQPQHF
-	many	TRBV5-5	TRBJ2-1	TGTGCCAGCAGCGGGGGGTCCTACAATGAGCAGTTCTTC	CASSGGSYNEQFF
TRBD2	few	TRBV5-6	TRBJ2-7	TGTGCCAGCAGCCCCGGTCCGGGGGGGACCTACGAGCAGTACTTC	CASSPGPGGTYEQYF
-	few	TRBV28	TRBJ2-5	TGTGCCAGCAGTTTAAGGGTTTTTCCAGAGACCCAGTACTTC	CASSLRVFPETQYF
-	many	TRBV5-1	TRBJ2-3	TGCGCCAGCAGCTTGGCGGTAGCGCGAGCGAGAGAAACGCAGTATTTT	CASSLAVARARETQYF
-	medium-sized	TRBV12-3/TRBV12-4	TRBJ1-5	TGTGCCAGCAGTTTAAGAAAACTGGGCAGGTACCCGCCCCAGCATTTT	CASSLRKLGRYPPQHF
-	many	TRBV5-1	TRBJ2-7	TGCGCCAGCAGCCCGGGGCGCCGACAGCCCGACGAGCAGTACTTC	CASSPGRRQPDEQYF